The clone carrying this T cell receptor (beta chain) was seen many times. The data belong to a study of blood T cell repertoires in COVID-19. Overall study context: Samples came from the United States, Italy and Spain, spanning acute and convalescent COVID-19.

The V and J ends lost 1 base and 6 bases respectively, with 13 bases between them. CDR1 is SEHNR, CDR2 FQNEAQ, per germline (reference sequence). This CDR3 has 14 amino acids. In the original workflow: Cell counts per sample came from amplifying reference gene primers. The method was immunoSEQ multiplex PCR; TCRdb's version includes in-frame clones alone and lacks a portion of them. V and J calls and clone size come straight from that table; D and trimming were deduced from the DNA. The sample yields around 250,000 clones, about 80% seen once. Participant-given clinical history determined each cohort assignment. Cohort 3 donors were reported recovered after two negative PCRs, clearance, or symptom resolution.

What was sequenced was PBMCs or T cells enriched from blood (not recorded which). The genes are TRBV7-9 and TRBJ2-7, with D tentatively TRBD2 (5 bases). The sequence was obtained from a man over 45 who had recovered from COVID-19. CDR3 region: CASSLGGIMGEQYF. The CDR3 nucleotides are TGTGCCAGCAGCTTAGGAGGGATAATGGGCGAGCAGTACTTC.